This T cell receptor (beta chain) was sequenced in a study of shared clonotypes between healthy human individuals. Broader study findings: In contrast to clonotypes shared by all four donors, non-shared clonotypes had lower generation probabilities. Rarefaction showed that sequencing of sorted subsets was incomplete (despite large depth).

The genomic DNA of each subset was split evenly across several immunoSEQ plates. The data were produced by immunoSEQ multiplex PCR, yet TCRdb's version contains in-frame clones alone and is incomplete. The sample shows about 1 million clones, about 74% of them seen only once. Regarding this clone: The antigen is unknown.

All donors were Caucasian adults living in Nashville, Tennessee. Per germline, CDR1 MNHEY and CDR2 SVGAGI. The length of the CDR3 is 15 residues. The V and J ends lost 2 bases and 5 bases respectively, with 15 bases between them. The clonotype comes from a man aged 18 to 30 in good health. Sequenced material: memory CD4+ T cells sorted from blood. This sample's subset: CD45RA-negative fraction. This rearrangement joins TRBV6-5 to TRBJ1-1; no clear D gene. CDR3 bases: TGTGCCAGCAGTTACACAACACCGGGATATACTGAAGCTTTCTTT. Translation gives CASSYTTPGYTEAFF.